A single sample gave rise to the 22 T cell receptor beta chains below, sequenced in a study of cytomegalovirus exposure and HLA in healthy donors. Some clones are missing from TCRdb's copy, which holds only in-frame ones; the method was immunoSEQ multiplex PCR. The sample lists about 260,000 clones, 90% occurring once. Sequencing input: PBMCs. The receptor source for this set is a woman under 40 in good health and CMV-seronegative.

The chain uses TRBV7-5 and TRBJ2-7; no check of the table's D call, TRBD2, against the DNA was made. TRBV7-5 is shown as a pseudogene. The CDR3 is made up of 16 amino acids. The CDR3 sequence is CVRSLPSSTSSYEQYF. The CDR3, as DNA: TGTGTCAGAAGCCTCCCGTCTAGTACCAGCTCCTACGAGCAGTACTTC.

This clone has a single count. V and J are TRBV6-6 and TRBJ1-5; D is ambiguous. V was trimmed by 8 bases and J by 6 bases, leaving 11 bases between them. The CDR3 sequence is 12 residues long. Germline CDR1 is MNHNY and CDR2 is SVGAGI (reference sequence). CDR3 region: CASGSWGQPQHF. The CDR3 bases are TGTGCCAGCGGGTCCTGGGGTCAGCCCCAGCATTTT.

This clone appeared a few times. V and J are TRBV5-6 and TRBJ2-7; possibly TRBD1 for D (5 bases). The length of the CDR3 is 13 residues. CDR1 is SGHDT and CDR2 is YYEEEE in the germline V gene. Deletions cut 3 bases from V and 6 bases from J, with 13 bases between. The CDR3 region has the DNA TGTGCCAGCAGCTCACTCAACAGGATCGAGCAGTACTTC. This gives the protein CASSSLNRIEQYF.

The CDR3 bases are TGTGCCAGTACCCCTCGCGGCACTGAAGCTTTCTTT. It codes for CASTPRGTEAFF. The chain joins TRBV19 to TRBJ1-1; D gene uncertain. The CDR3 extends over 12 amino acids. CDR1 is LNHDA and CDR2 is SQIVND in the germline V gene (reference sequence). V was shortened by 7 bases and J by 4 bases, with 10 bases between the two germline ends.

The chain joins TRBV30 to TRBJ1-5; a possible D gene is TRBD1 (5 bases). The CDR3 covers 12 residues. The germline V gene has CDR1 GTSNPN and CDR2 SVGIG (reference sequence). The V and J ends lost 8 bases and 5 bases respectively, with 13 bases between them. In nucleotides, the CDR3 is TGTGCCACCAAAATGGGGGATCAGCCCCAGCATTTT. Protein sequence: CATKMGDQPQHF.

This clone was observed once. The chain has TRBV7-9 and TRBJ2-7; 12 bases map to TRBD2. Germline V gene data show CDR1 as SEHNR and CDR2 as FQNEAQ (reference sequence). V was pared by 5 bases and J by 3 bases, with 8 bases of the junction left unmatched. The CDR3 runs 16 residues. As DNA, the CDR3 is TGTGCCAGCAGCCCACCGGCGACTAGCGGGGGCTACGAGCAGTACTTC. Amino acids: CASSPPATSGGYEQYF.

This chain uses TRBV6-7 with TRBJ2-1; a weak D match, TRBD1 (5 bases). TRBV6-7 is assigned to the ORF class and has an uncertain function. This CDR3 is 15 amino acids long. V was cut by 0 bases and J by 3 bases, with 9 bases left in between. CDR3 in amino acids: CASSYSQGVYNEQFF. CDR3 coding DNA: TGTGCCAGCAGTTACTCGCAAGGGGTCTACAATGAGCAGTTCTTC.

This clone was recorded once. As DNA, the CDR3 is TGTGCCAGCAGTTGGTCGGCTTACTCCTACGAGCAGTACTTC. Protein: CASSWSAYSYEQYF. The gene calls are TRBV6-6 and TRBJ2-7; D ambiguous. CDR3 length: 14 residues. Trimming took 4 bases from V and 0 from J, leaving 10 bases between them. Germline V gene sequence: CDR1 MNHNY, CDR2 SVGAGI (reference sequence).

The genes are TRBV4-3 and TRBJ1-4, with TRBD1 matching over 8 bases. The V and J ends lost 3 bases and 3 bases, in that order; junction bases with no gene match: 6. There are 16 residues in the CDR3. Germline lookup yields CDR1 LGHNA and CDR2 YSLEER. The DNA of the CDR3 is TGCGCCAGCAGCCAGCACTACAGGGGGTCTAATGAAAAACTGTTTTTT. Translating it yields CASSQHYRGSNEKLFF.

The rearrangement joins TRBV6-4 to TRBJ2-7; TRBD2 agrees at 9 bases. J gave up 0 bases and V 2 bases, and 5 bases lay outside the gene matches. The CDR3 covers 16 residues. The germline V gene has CDR1 MRHNA and CDR2 SNTAGT. The DNA of the CDR3 is TGTGCCAGCAGTGACGTGAGCGGGAGGAGCTCCTACGAGCAGTACTTC. Encoded protein: CASSDVSGRSSYEQYF.

V usage is TRBV7-8 and J usage is TRBJ2-2, with TRBD2 matching over 14 bases. The CDR3 loop spans 17 amino acids. Per germline, CDR1 SGHVS and CDR2 FQNEAQ. After removal of 1 base from V and 4 bases from J, the junction contained 2 bases not matched to a gene. The CDR3 here is CASSLVGLAGGTGELFF. CDR3 bases: TGTGCCAGCAGCTTAGTCGGACTAGCGGGAGGCACCGGGGAGCTGTTTTTT.

This clone was picked up one time. The V and J genes are TRBV9 and TRBJ2-7; D could derive from TRBD1 or TRBD2 (5 bases each). This CDR3 region has 16 residues. Germline V CDR1 and CDR2: SGDLS, YYNGEE. The germline V and J ends were trimmed by 3 bases and 0 bases, with 16 bases remaining between them. CDR3 in amino acids: CASSARPGRGSYEQYF. The CDR3, as DNA: TGTGCCAGCAGCGCCAGACCGGGACGAGGCTCCTACGAGCAGTACTTC.

The J gene is TRBJ1-2, the V gene TRBV27; the match to TRBD1 covers 7 bases. The CDR3 is 15 residues long. Trimming cost V 3 bases and J 3 bases; bases outside gene matches: 7. Germline assignment: CDR1 MNHEY and CDR2 SMNVEV (reference sequence). The CDR3 nucleotides read TGTGCCAGCAGTTTCATGGCAGGGGGTGACTATGGCTACACCTTC. The encoded protein is CASSFMAGGDYGYTF.

The chain has TRBV5-6 and TRBJ2-5, with 9 bases fitting TRBD1. The V gene's germline CDR1 is SGHDT and CDR2 YYEEEE. Germline trimming cut 5 bases from V and 4 bases from J; bases unmatched to any gene: 9. The CDR3 covers 15 residues. CDR3 loop: CASSSIGQGRETQYF. The CDR3 DNA reads TGTGCCAGCAGTTCGATTGGACAGGGGAGAGAGACCCAGTACTTC.

The chain carries TRBV7-3 and TRBJ2-3, with 9 positions matching TRBD1. The germline V gene encodes CDR1 SGHTA and CDR2 FQGTGA. The CDR3 contains 15 residues. J was trimmed by 0 bases and V by 5 bases; bases with no gene match: 3. CDR3 sequence: CASSRGQGSTDTQYF. CDR3 bases: TGTGCCAGCAGCCGAGGACAGGGGAGCACAGATACGCAGTATTTT.

The chain links TRBV19 to TRBJ2-1, with a tentative D call TRBD2 (6 bases). The length of the CDR3 is 14 residues. Germline CDR1 LNHDA, CDR2 SQIVND (reference sequence). Trimming stripped 2 bases from V and 3 bases from J, with 8 bases between. The CDR3 spells CASSIKTSYNEQFF. The CDR3 DNA reads TGTGCCAGTAGTATAAAGACTAGCTACAATGAGCAGTTCTTC.

V and J are TRBV7-2 and TRBJ1-2; TRBD1 is a possible D gene (5 bases). With 5 bases removed from V and 2 bases from J, the gap between germline ends came to 12 bases. From germline, CDR1 is SGHTA and CDR2 FQGNSA. This CDR3 comprises 14 residues. The DNA for the CDR3 is TGTGCCAGCAGCCCGGGACTCCAAAACTATGGCTACACCTTC. Translated: CASSPGLQNYGYTF.

The chain has TRBV7-3 and TRBJ2-3; perhaps TRBD1 as D (6 bases). Germline CDR1 reads SGHTA; CDR2 reads FQGTGA. The length of the CDR3 is 14 residues. The V end lost 5 bases, the J end lost 13 bases, and 22 bases lay between the germline ends. CDR3 sequence (DNA): TGTGCCAGCAGCCCAACCCTGATGGACAGTGTGAAGTATTTT. Protein: CASSPTLMDSVKYF.

The CDR3 region is CASSLLRFGTGATDTQYF. DNA for the CDR3: TGTGCCAGCAGTTTACTACGTTTCGGGACAGGGGCGACAGATACGCAGTATTTT. The V call is TRBV28, the J call TRBJ2-3; the match to TRBD1 covers 10 bases. With V trimmed by 2 bases and J by 3 bases, 11 bases remained unmatched. The CDR3 runs to 18 residues. Germline V CDR1 and CDR2: MDHEN, SYDVKM.

This chain uses TRBV19 with TRBJ2-1; 10 bases are shared with TRBD2. Germline values: CDR1 LNHDA, CDR2 SQIVND (reference sequence). V dropped 6 bases and J dropped 4; count of bases not matched to a gene: 6. The CDR3 contains 15 residues. The CDR3 DNA is TGTGCCAGTAGCGTCGCGGGACTAGCGTACAATGAGCAGTTCTTC. Amino acids: CASSVAGLAYNEQFF.

This rearrangement joins TRBV6-6 to TRBJ2-3; D is undetermined. Germline V lookup: CDR1 MNHNY, CDR2 SVGAGI (reference sequence). CDR3 length equals 14 residues. V was shortened by 3 bases and J by 2 bases, with 9 bases between the two germline ends. CDR3 sequence (DNA): TGTGCCAGCAGTTATATCGGACCCACAGATACGCAGTATTTT. It yields the protein CASSYIGPTDTQYF.

V usage is TRBV15 and J usage is TRBJ2-1; 11 nucleotides agree with TRBD2. CDR1 and CDR2 from the germline V gene are LNHNV and YYDKDF (reference sequence). CDR3 size: 15 residues. V shed 7 bases and J 4 bases; nucleotides not matched to a gene: 6. The CDR3 spells CATTSGTSGYNEQFF. CDR3 nucleotide sequence: TGTGCCACCACTTCCGGGACTAGCGGATACAATGAGCAGTTCTTC.